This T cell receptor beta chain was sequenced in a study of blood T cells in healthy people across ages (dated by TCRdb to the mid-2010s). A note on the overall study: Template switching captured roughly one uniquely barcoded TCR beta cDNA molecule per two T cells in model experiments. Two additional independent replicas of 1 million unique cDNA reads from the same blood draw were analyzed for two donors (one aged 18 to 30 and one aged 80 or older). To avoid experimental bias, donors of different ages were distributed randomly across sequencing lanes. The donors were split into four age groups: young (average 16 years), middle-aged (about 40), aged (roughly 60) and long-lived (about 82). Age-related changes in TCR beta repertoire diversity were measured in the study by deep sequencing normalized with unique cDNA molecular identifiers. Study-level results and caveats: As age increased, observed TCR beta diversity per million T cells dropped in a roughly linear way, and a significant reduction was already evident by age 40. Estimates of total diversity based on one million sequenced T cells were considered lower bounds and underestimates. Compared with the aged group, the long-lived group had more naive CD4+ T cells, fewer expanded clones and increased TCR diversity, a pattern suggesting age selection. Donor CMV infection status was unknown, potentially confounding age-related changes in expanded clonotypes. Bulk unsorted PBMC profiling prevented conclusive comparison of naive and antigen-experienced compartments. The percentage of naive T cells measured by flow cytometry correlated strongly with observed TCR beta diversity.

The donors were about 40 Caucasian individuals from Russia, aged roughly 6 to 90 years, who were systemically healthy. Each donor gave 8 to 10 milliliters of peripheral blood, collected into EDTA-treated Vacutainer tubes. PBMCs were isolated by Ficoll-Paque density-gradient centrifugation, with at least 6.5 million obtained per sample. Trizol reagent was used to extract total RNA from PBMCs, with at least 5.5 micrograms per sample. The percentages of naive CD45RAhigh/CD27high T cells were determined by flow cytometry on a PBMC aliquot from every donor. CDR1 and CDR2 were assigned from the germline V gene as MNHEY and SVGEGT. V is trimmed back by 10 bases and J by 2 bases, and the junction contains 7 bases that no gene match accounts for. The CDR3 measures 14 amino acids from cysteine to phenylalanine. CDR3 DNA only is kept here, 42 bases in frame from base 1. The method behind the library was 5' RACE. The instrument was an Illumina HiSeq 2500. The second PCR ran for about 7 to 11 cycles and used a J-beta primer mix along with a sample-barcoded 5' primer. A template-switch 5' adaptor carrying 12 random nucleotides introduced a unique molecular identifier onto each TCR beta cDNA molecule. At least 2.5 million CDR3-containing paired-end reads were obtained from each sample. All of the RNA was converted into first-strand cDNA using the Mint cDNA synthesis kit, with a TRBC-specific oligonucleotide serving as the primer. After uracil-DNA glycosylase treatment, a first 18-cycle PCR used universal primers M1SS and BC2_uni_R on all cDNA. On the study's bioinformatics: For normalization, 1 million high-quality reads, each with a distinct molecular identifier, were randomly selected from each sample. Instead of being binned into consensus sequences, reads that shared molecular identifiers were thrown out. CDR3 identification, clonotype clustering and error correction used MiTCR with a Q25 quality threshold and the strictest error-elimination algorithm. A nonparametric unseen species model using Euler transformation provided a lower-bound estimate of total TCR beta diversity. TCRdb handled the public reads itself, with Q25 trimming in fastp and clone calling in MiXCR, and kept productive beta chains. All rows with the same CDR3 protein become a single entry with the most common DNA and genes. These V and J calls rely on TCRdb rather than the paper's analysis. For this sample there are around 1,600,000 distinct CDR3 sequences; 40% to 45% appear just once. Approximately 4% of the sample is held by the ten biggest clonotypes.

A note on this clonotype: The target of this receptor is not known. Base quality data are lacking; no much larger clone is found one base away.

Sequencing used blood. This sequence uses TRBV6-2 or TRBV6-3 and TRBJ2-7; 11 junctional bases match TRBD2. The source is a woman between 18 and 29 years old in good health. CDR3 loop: CATTPLAGAYEQYF. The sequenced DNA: TGTGCCACCACACCACTAGCGGGGGCCTACGAGCAGTACTTC.